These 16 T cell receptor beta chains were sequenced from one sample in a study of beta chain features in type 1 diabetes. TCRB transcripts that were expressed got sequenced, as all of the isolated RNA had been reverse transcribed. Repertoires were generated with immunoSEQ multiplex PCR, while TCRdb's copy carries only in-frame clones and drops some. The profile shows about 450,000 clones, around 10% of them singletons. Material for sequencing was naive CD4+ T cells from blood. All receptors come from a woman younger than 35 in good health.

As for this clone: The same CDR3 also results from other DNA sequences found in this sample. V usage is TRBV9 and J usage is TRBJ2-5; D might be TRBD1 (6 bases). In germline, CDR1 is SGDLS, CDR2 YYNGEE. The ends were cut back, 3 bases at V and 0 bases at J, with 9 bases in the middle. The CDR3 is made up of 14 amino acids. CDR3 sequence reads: CASSARGNQETQYF. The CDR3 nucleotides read TGTGCCAGCAGCGCTAGGGGGAACCAAGAGACCCAGTACTTC.

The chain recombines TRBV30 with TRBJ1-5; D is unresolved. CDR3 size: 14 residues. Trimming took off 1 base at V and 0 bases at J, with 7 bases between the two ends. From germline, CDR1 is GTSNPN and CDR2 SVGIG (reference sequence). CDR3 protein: CAWSGLLSNQPQHF. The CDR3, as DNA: TGTGCCTGGAGTGGGCTGCTTAGCAATCAGCCCCAGCATTTT. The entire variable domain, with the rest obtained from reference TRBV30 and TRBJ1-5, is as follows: SQTIHQWPATLVQPVGSPLSLECTVEGTSNPNLYWYRQAAGRGLQLLFYSVGIGQISSEVPQNLSASRPQDRQFILSSKKLLLSDSGFYLCAWSGLLSNQPQHFGDGTRLSIL.

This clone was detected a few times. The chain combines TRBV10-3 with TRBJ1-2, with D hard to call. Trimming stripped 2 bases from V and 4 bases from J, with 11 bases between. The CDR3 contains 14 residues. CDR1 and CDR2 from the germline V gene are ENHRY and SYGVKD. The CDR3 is CAISEADGTYGYTF. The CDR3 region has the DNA TGTGCCATCAGTGAGGCGGACGGAACCTATGGCTACACCTTC.

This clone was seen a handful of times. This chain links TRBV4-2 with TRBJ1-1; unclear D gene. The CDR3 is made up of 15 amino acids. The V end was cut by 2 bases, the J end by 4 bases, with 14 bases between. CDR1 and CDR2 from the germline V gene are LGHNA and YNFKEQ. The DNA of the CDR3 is TGTGCCAGCAGCCAACTTCTCGGACGGAGCACTGAAGCTTTCTTT. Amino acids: CASSQLLGRSTEAFF.

CDR3 residues: CAWSSAGLDYGYTF. The CDR3 DNA reads TGTGCCTGGAGTTCCGCGGGGCTGGACTATGGCTACACCTTC. The chain has TRBV30 and TRBJ1-2; perhaps TRBD1 as D (5 bases). V dropped 2 bases and J dropped 3 bases, with 13 bases sitting between them. This CDR3 has 14 amino acids. The germline gives CDR1 GTSNPN, CDR2 SVGIG (reference sequence).

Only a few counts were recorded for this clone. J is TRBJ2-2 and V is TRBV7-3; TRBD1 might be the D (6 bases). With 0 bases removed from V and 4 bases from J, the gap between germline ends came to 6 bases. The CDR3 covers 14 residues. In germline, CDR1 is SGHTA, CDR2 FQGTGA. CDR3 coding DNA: TGTGCCAGCAGCTTAACAGGGGGCACCGGGGAGCTGTTTTTT. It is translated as CASSLTGGTGELFF. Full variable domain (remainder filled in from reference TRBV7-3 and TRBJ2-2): GAGVSQTPSNKVTEKGKYVELRCDPISGHTALYWYRQSLGQGPEFLIYFQGTGAADDSGLPNDRFFAVRPEGSVSTLKIQRTERGDSAVYLCASSLTGGTGELFFGEGSRLTVL.

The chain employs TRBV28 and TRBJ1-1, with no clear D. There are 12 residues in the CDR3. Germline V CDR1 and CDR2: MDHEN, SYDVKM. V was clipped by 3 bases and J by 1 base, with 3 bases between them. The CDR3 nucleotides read TGTGCCAGCAGTTTCCGGAACACTGAAGCTTTCTTT. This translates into CASSFRNTEAFF.

The CDR3 protein is CASSQLRENSYNEQFF. DNA for the CDR3: TGCGCCAGCAGCCAACTACGGGAGAATAGTTACAATGAGCAGTTCTTC. The chain uses TRBV4-3 and TRBJ2-1, with TRBD2 as a possible D gene (6 bases). V lost 2 bases to trimming and J lost 4 bases, with 15 bases between them. CDR3 size: 16 residues. Germline lookup yields CDR1 LGHNA and CDR2 YSLEER.

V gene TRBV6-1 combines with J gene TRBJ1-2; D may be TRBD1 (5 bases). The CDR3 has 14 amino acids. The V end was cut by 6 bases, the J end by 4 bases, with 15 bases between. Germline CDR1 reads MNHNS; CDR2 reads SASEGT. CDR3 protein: CASRLRESRYGYTF. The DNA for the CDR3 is TGTGCCAGCAGGCTCAGGGAAAGTCGCTATGGCTACACCTTC.

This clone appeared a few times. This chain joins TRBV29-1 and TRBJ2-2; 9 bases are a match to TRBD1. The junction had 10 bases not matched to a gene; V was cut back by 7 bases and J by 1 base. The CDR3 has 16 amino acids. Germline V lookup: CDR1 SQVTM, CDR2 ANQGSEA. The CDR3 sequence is CSADLSGQGNTGELFF. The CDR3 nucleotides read TGCAGCGCTGATTTGTCGGGACAGGGGAACACCGGGGAGCTGTTTTTT.

CDR3 protein: CASSQSGGRDTQYF. In DNA form, the CDR3 reads TGCGCCAGCAGCCAAAGCGGGGGACGTGATACGCAGTATTTT. The chain has TRBV5-1 and TRBJ2-3; 8 nucleotides line up with TRBD2. The CDR3 loop spans 14 amino acids. Trimming took 4 bases from V and 6 from J; bases not matched to a gene: 7. Germline assignment: CDR1 SGHRS and CDR2 YFSETQ.

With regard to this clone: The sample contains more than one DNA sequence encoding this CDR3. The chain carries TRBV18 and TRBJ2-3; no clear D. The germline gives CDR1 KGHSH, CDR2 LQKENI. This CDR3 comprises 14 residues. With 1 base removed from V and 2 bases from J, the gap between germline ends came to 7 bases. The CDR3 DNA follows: TGTGCCAGCTCACCACGCGTTGACACAGATACGCAGTATTTT. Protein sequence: CASSPRVDTDTQYF. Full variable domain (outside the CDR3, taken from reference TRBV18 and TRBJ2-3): NAGVMQNPRHLVRRRGQEARLRCSPMKGHSHVYWYRQLPEEGLKFMVYLQKENIIDESGMPKERFSAEFPKEGPSILRIQQVVRGDSAAYFCASSPRVDTDTQYFGPGTRLTVL.

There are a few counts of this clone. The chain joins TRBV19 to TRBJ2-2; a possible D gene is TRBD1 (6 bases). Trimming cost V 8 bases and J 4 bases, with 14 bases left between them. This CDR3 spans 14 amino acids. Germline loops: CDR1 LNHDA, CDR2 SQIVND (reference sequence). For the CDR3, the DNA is TGTGCCAGTGCTAGGGGGTTACGCACCGGGGAGCTGTTTTTT. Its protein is CASARGLRTGELFF.

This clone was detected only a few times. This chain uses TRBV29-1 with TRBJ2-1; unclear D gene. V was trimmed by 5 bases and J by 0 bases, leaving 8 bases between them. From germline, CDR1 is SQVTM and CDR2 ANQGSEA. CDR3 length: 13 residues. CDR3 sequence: CSVTSNSYNEQFF. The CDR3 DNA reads TGCAGCGTTACGTCCAACTCCTACAATGAGCAGTTCTTC.

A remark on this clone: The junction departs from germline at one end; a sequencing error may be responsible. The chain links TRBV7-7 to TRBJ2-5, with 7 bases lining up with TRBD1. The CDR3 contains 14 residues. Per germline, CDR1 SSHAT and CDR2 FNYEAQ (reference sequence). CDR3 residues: CASSPTGAGETQYF. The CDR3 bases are TGTGCTAGCAGCCCCACAGGGGCAGGGGAGACCCAGTACTTC. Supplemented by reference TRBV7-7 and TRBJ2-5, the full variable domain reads GAGVSQSPRYKVTKRGQDVTLRCDPISSHATLYWYQQALGQGPEFLTYFNYEAQPDKSGLPSDRFSAERPEGSISTLTIQRTEQRDSAMYRCASSPTGAGETQYFGPGTRLLVL.

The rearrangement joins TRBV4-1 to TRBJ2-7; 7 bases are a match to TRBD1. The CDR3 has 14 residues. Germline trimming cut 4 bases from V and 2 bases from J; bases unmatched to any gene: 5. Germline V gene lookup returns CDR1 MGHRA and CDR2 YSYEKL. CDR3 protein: CASSRPGQTYEQYF. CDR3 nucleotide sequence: TGCGCCAGCAGCCGACCGGGACAGACCTACGAGCAGTACTTC.